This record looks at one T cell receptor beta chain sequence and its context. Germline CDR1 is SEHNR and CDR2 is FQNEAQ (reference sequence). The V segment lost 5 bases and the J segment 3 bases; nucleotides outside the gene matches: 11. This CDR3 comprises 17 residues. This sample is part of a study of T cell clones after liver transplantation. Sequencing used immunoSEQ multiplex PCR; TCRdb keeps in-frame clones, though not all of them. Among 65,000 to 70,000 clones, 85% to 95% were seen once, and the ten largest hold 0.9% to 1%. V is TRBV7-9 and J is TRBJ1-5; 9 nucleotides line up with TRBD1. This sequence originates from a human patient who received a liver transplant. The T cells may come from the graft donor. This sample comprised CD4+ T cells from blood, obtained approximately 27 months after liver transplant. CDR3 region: CASSTRRQGDANQPQHF. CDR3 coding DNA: TGTGCCAGCAGCACCCGTCGACAGGGGGATGCCAATCAGCCCCAGCATTTT.